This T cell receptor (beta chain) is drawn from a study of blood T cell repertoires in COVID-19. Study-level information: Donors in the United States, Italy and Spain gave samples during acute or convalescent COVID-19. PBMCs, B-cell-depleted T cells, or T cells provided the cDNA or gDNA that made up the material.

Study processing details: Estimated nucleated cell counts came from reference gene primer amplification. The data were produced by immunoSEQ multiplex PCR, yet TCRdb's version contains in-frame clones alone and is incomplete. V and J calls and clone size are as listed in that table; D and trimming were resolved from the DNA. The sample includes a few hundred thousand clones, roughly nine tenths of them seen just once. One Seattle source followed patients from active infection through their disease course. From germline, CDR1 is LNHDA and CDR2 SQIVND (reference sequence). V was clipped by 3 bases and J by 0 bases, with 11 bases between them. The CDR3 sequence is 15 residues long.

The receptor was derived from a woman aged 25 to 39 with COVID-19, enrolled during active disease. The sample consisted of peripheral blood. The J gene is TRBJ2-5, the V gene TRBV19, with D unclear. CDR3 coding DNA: TGTGCCAGTAGTATCCGGTCTGCCTACCAAGAGACCCAGTACTTC. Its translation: CASSIRSAYQETQYF.